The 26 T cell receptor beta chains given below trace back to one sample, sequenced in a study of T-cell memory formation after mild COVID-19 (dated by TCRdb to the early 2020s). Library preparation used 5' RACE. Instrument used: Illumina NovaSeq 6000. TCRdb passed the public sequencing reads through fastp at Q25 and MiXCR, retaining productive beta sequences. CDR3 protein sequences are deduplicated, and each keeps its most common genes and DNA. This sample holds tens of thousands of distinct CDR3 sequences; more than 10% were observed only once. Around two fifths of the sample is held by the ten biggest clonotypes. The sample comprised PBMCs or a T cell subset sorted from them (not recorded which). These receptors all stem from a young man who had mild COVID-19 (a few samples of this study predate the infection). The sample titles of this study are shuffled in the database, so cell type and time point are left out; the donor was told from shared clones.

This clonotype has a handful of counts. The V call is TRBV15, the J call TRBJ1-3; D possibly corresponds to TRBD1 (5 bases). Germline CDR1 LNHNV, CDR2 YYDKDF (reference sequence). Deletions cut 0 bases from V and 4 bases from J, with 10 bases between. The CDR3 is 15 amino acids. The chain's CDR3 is CATSRDRGPGNTIYF. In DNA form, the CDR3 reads TGTGCCACCAGCAGAGATCGGGGCCCAGGAAACACCATATATTTT.

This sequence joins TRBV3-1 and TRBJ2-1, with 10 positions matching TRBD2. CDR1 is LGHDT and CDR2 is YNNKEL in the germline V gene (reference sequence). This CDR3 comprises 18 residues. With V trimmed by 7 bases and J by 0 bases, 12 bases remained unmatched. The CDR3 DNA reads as TGTGCCAGCAAGAAGGGTGGGACTAGCGACGTCTCCTACAATGAGCAGTTCTTC. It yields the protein CASKKGGTSDVSYNEQFF.

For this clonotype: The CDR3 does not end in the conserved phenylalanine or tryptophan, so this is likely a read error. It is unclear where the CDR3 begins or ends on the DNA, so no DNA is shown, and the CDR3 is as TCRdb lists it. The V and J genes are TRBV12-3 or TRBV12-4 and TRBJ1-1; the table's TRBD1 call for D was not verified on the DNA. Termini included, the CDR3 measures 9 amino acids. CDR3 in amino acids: CASSFGERL.

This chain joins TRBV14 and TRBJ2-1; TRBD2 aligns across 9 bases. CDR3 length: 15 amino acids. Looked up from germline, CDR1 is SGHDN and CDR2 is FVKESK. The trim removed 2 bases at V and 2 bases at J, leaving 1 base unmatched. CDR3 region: CASSQRGGAYNEQFF. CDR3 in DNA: TGTGCCAGCAGCCAACGCGGGGGGGCCTACAATGAGCAGTTCTTC.

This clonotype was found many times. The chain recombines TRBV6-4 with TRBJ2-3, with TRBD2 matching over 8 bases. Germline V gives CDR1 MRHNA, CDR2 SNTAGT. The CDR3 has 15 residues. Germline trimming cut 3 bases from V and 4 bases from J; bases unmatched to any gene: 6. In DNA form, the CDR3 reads TGTGCCAGCAGTGAAGGAGCGGGGGCCGCAGATACGCAGTATTTT. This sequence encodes CASSEGAGAADTQYF.

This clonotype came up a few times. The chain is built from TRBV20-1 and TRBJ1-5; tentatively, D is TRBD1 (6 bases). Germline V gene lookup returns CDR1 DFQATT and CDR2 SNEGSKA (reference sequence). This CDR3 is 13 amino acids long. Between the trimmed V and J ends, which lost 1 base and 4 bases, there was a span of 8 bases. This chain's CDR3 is CSARGRGNQPQHF. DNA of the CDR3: TGCAGTGCTAGAGGCAGGGGAAATCAGCCCCAGCATTTT.

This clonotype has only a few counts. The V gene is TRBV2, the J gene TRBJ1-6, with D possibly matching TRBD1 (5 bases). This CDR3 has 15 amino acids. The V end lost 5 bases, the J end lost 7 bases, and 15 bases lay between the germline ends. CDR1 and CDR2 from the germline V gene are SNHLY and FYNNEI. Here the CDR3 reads CASSKAGSWNSPLHF. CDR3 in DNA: TGTGCCAGCAGTAAGGCAGGGAGTTGGAATTCACCCCTCCACTTT.

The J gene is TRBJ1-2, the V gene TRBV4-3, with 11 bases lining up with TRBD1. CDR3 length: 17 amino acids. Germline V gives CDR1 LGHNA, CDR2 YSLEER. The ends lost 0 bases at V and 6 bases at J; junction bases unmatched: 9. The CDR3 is CASSQEDRGPGGHGYTF. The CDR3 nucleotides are TGCGCCAGCAGCCAAGAGGACAGGGGGCCAGGAGGTCATGGCTACACCTTC.

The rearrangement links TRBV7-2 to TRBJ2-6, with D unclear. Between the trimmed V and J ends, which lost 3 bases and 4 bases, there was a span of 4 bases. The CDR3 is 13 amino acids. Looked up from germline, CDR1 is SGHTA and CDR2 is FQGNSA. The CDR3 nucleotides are TGTGCCAGCAGCTTGGACGGGGCCAACGTCCTGACTTTC. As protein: CASSLDGANVLTF.

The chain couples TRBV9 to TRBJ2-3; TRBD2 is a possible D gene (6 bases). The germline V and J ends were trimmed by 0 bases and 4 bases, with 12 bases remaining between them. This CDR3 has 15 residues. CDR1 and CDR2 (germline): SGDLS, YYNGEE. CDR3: CASSVGGRESDTQYF. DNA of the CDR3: TGTGCCAGCAGCGTAGGGGGCCGGGAGTCAGATACGCAGTATTTT.

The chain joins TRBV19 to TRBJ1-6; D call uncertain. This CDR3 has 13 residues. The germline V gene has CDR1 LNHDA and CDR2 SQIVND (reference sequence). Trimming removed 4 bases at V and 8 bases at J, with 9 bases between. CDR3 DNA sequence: TGTGCCAGTAGTACTCGGACCTATTCACCCCTCCACTTT. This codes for CASSTRTYSPLHF.

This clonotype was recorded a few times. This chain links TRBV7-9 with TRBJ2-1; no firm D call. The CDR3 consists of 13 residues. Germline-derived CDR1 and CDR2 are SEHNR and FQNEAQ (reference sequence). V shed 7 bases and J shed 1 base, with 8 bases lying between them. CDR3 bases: TGTGCCAGCATCTTGGGGTCCTACAATGAGCAGTTCTTC. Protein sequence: CASILGSYNEQFF.

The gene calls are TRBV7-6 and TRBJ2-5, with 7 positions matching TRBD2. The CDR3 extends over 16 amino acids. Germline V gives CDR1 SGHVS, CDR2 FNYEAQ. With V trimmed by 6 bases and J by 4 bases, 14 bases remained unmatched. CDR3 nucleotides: TGTGCCAGCAGGCCCCCGTCCACTAGCGTCCCAGAGACCCAGTACTTC. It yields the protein CASRPPSTSVPETQYF.

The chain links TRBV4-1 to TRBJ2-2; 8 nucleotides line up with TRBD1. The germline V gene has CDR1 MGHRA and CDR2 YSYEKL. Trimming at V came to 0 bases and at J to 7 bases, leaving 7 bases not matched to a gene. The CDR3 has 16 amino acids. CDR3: CASSQEGRGLDGELFF. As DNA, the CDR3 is TGCGCCAGCAGCCAAGAGGGCAGGGGGCTTGACGGGGAGCTGTTTTTT.

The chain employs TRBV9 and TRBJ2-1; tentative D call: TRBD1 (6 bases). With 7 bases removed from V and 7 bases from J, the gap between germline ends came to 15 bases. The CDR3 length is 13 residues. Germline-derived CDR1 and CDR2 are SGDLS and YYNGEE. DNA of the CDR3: TGTGCCAGCGGGCTAAAGGGGGAAAATGAGCAGTTCTTC. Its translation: CASGLKGENEQFF.

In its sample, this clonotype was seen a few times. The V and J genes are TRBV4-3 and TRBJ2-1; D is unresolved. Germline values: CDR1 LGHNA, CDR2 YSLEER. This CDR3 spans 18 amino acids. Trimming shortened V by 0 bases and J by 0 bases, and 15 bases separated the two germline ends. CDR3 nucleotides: TGCGCCAGCAGCCAAGATATTACGATCCGGTTCTCCTACAATGAGCAGTTCTTC. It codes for CASSQDITIRFSYNEQFF.

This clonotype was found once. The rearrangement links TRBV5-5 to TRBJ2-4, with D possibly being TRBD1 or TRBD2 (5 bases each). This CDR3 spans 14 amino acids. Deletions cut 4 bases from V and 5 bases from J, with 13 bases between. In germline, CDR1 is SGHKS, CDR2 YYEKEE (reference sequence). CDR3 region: CASSAVQGENIQYF. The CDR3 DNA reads TGTGCCAGCAGCGCCGTCCAGGGAGAAAACATTCAGTACTTC.

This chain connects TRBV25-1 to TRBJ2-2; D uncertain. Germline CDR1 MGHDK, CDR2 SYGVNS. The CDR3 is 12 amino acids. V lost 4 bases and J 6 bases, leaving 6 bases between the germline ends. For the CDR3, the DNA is TGTGCCAGCAGTGTAACCCCCGGGGAGCTGTTTTTT. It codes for CASSVTPGELFF.

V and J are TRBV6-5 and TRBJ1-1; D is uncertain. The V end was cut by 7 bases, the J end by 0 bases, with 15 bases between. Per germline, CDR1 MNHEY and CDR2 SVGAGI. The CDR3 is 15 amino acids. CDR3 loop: CASIRIRSMNTEAFF. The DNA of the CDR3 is TGTGCCAGCATACGTATCAGAAGTATGAACACTGAAGCTTTCTTT.

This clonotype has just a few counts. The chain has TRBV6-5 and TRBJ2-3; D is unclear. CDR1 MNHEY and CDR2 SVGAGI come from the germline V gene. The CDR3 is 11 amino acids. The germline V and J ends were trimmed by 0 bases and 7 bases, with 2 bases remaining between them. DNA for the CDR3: TGTGCCAGCAGTTACTCGTATACGCAGTATTTT. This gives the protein CASSYSYTQYF.

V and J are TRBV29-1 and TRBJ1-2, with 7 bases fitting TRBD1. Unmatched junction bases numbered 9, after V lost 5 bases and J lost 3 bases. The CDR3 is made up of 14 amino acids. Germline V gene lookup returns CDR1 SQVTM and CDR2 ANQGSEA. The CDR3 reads CSVPTGAADYGYTF. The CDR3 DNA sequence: TGCAGCGTTCCCACAGGGGCCGCGGACTATGGCTACACCTTC.

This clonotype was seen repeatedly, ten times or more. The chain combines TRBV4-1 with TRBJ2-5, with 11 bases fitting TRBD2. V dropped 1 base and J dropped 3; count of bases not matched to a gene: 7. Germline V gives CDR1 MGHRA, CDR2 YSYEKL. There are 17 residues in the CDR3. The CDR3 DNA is TGCGCCAGCAGCCAAGCGTCGACTAGCGGGGACGAAGAGACCCAGTACTTC. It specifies CASSQASTSGDEETQYF.

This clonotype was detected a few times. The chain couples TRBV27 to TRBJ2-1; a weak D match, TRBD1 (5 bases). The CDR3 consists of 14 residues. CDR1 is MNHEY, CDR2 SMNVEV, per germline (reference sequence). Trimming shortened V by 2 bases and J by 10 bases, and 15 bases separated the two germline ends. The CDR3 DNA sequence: TGTGCCAGCAGTTTAGGGGCCGGAGCTCGCGAGCAGTTCTTC. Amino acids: CASSLGAGAREQFF.

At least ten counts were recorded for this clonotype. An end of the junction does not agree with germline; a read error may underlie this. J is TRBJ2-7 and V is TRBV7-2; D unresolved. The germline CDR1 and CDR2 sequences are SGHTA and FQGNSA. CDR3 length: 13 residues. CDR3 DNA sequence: TGTGCCAGCAGCTTAGCTGTCTCCGACGAGCAGTACTTC. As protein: CASSLAVSDEQYF. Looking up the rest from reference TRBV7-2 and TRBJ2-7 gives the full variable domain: GAGVSQSPSNKVTEKGKDVELRCDPISGHTALYWYRQSLGQGLEFLIYFQGNSAPDKSGLPSDRFSAERTGGSVSTLTIQRTQQEDSAVYLCASSLAVSDEQYFGPGTRLTVT.

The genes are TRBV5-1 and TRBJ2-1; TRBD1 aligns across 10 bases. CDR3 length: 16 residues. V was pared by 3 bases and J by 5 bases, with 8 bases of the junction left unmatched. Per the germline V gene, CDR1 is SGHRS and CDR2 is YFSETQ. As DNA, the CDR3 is TGCGCCAGCAGCTCCGAGGGACAGGGGATCGACAATGAGCAGTTCTTC. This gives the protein CASSSEGQGIDNEQFF.

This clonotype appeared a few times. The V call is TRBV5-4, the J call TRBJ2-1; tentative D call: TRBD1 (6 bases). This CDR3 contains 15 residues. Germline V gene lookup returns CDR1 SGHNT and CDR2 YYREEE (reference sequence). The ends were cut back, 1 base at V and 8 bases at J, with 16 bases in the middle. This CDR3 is CASSLSLQGVHEQFF. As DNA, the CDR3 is TGTGCCAGCAGCTTGAGTTTACAGGGCGTACATGAGCAGTTCTTC.